A selection of T cell receptor beta chains follows, all from one sample in a study of T cell responses to AZD1222 COVID-19 vaccine. Libraries were prepared by immunoSEQ multiplex PCR; TCRdb keeps only in-frame clonotypes and omits some of them. The sample shows around 180,000 clones, about 94% of them seen only once. Sequenced material: peripheral blood, taken on day 0 of AZD1222 vaccination. The receptors here all came from an adult in good health. Both conserved end residues are part of each CDR3. A D gene is named only where the DNA matches it firmly. Clone size is not always given. Where it is, it says once, few, many or a class for expanded clones.

TRBJ1-3 TRBV4-1 16 - once CASSQARGGGGNTIYF TGCGCCAGCAGCCAAGCCCGTGGGGGAGGTGGAAACACCATATATTTT
TRBJ1-2 TRBV6-5 14 - - CASSYSVRVGGYTF TGTGCCAGCAGTTACTCAGTCAGGGTTGGTGGCTACACCTTC
TRBJ1-3 TRBV28 16 TRBD1 - CASSQDRVLSGNTIYF TGTGCCAGCAGCCAAGACAGGGTACTCTCTGGAAACACCATATATTTT
TRBJ2-1 TRBV7-3 11 - - CASSFGDEQFF TGTGCCAGCAGCTTTGGGGATGAGCAGTTCTTC
TRBJ2-1 TRBV6-2/TRBV6-3 16 TRBD2 once CASSYPVAGKDNEQFF TGTGCCAGCAGTTACCCTGTAGCGGGAAAGGACAATGAGCAGTTCTTC
TRBJ1-2 TRBV28 17 - - CASSPRGGTSQRYGYTF TGTGCCAGCAGTCCCCGGGGAGGGACTTCCCAGCGGTATGGCTACACCTTC
TRBJ2-7 TRBV7-2 16 TRBD1 - CASSPLVGQGRYEQYF TGTGCCAGCAGCCCACTAGTCGGACAGGGGAGGTACGAGCAGTACTTC
TRBJ2-7 TRBV9 14 - - CASSVGDEFFEQYF TGTGCCAGCAGCGTAGGGGACGAGTTCTTCGAGCAGTACTTC
TRBJ2-7 TRBV19 13 TRBD2 - CASSIGLADEQYF TGTGCCAGTAGTATAGGACTAGCGGACGAGCAGTACTTC
TRBJ1-1 TRBV3-1/TRBV3-2 15 - - CASSLWGERGTEAFF TGTGCCAGCAGCCTTTGGGGGGAACGGGGAACTGAAGCTTTCTTT
TRBJ2-5 TRBV19 15 TRBD2 - CASSITGGRRETQYF TGTGCCAGTAGTATCACCGGCGGGAGGAGAGAGACCCAGTACTTC
TRBJ2-5 TRBV5-1 14 - - CASSPDGGQETQYF TGCGCCAGCAGCCCCGATGGGGGTCAGGAGACCCAGTACTTC
TRBJ2-5 TRBV19 15 - - CASSIAQTGQETQYF TGTGCCAGTAGTATCGCCCAGACAGGACAAGAGACCCAGTACTTC
TRBJ1-3 TRBV6-5 16 - - CASSYSGGRSGNTIYF TGTGCCAGCAGTTACTCCGGGGGAAGGTCTGGAAACACCATATATTTT
TRBJ2-1 TRBV24-1 16 TRBD2 - CATSDNSGSAYNEQFF TGTGCCACCAGTGACAATAGCGGGAGTGCCTACAATGAGCAGTTCTTC
TRBJ1-1 TRBV29-1 11 - - CGGGLNTEAFF TGCGGAGGGGGTTTGAACACTGAAGCTTTCTTT
TRBJ2-7 TRBV4-3 15 - - CASSQVFQGSYEQYF TGCGCCAGCAGCCAAGTATTCCAGGGCTCCTACGAGCAGTACTTC
TRBJ2-7 TRBV6-2/TRBV6-3 15 TRBD1 - CASSIDREKNYEQYF TGTGCCAGCAGTATTGACAGGGAAAAAAACTACGAGCAGTACTTC
TRBJ1-4 TRBV4-1 13 - few CASSQLPGEKLFF TGCGCCAGCAGCCAACTCCCTGGGGAAAAACTGTTTTTT
TRBJ2-7 TRBV11-2 16 TRBD2 - CASSLGLADGSYEQYF TGTGCCAGCAGCTTAGGACTAGCGGACGGCTCCTACGAGCAGTACTTC
TRBJ2-6 TRBV18 14 - once CASSPGAGANVLTF TGTGCCAGCTCACCAGGGGCTGGGGCCAACGTCCTGACTTTC
TRBJ2-7 TRBV13 15 TRBD2 - CASSPRTSGSYEQYF TGTGCCAGCAGCCCCCGGACTAGCGGGAGTTACGAGCAGTACTTC
TRBJ2-1 TRBV19 11 - - CASNWGREQFF TGTGCCAGTAACTGGGGTAGGGAGCAGTTCTTC
TRBJ1-5 TRBV6-1 15 - - CASSDIGAGNQPQHF TGTGCCAGCAGTGACATCGGGGCCGGCAATCAGCCCCAGCATTTT
TRBJ2-1 TRBV19 15 TRBD2 - CASKTGGPIGNEQFF TGTGCCAGTAAGACGGGAGGGCCGATAGGCAATGAGCAGTTCTTC
TRBJ2-5 TRBV4-1 15 TRBD2 - CASSQVAGEEETQYF TGCGCCAGCAGCCAAGTAGCGGGAGAGGAGGAGACCCAGTACTTC
TRBJ2-1 TRBV27 15 - - CASSLGQPDYNEQFF TGTGCCAGCAGTTTAGGGCAGCCTGATTACAATGAGCAGTTCTTC
TRBJ2-1 TRBV5-4 15 TRBD1 - CASSLAQRDRDEQFF TGTGCCAGCAGCTTGGCACAGCGGGACAGGGATGAGCAGTTCTTC
TRBJ1-1 TRBV6-5 16 - once CASSYFPSTVNTEAFF TGTGCCAGCAGTTACTTCCCTTCGACAGTGAACACTGAAGCTTTCTTT
TRBJ1-1 TRBV29-1 13 - - CSGGLKQSTEAFF TGCAGCGGGGGCTTAAAACAAAGCACTGAAGCTTTCTTT
TRBJ1-5 TRBV7-3 17 - - CASSSSRDWNSNQPQHF TGTGCCAGCAGCTCCTCGAGGGACTGGAATTCTAATCAGCCCCAGCATTTT
TRBJ1-5 TRBV9 13 - - CASSPSAGQPQHF TGTGCCAGCAGCCCCTCGGCCGGGCAGCCCCAGCATTTT
TRBJ2-7 TRBV7-2 11 - - CASSLKDWQYF TGTGCCAGCAGCTTAAAGGATTGGCAGTACTTC
TRBJ2-2 TRBV5-6 15 - once CASSLQGLDTGELFF TGTGCCAGCAGCTTACAGGGTTTAGACACCGGGGAGCTGTTTTTT
TRBJ2-7 TRBV6-5 14 - - CASSLGGGLWEQYF TGTGCCAGCAGTTTGGGAGGGGGTCTATGGGAGCAGTACTTC
TRBJ1-3 TRBV28 15 TRBD1 - CASRIPGQGGNTIYF TGTGCCAGCAGGATACCGGGACAGGGAGGAAACACCATATATTTT
TRBJ2-1 TRBV24-1 13 TRBD2 - CATSVSGGDEQFF TGTGCCACCAGTGTTAGTGGGGGGGATGAGCAGTTCTTC
TRBJ2-7 TRBV5-1 17 TRBD1 - CASSWRWTGGATDEQYF TGCGCCAGCAGCTGGAGATGGACAGGGGGCGCTACGGACGAGCAGTACTTC
TRBJ2-3 TRBV4-3 14 TRBD2 once CASSQDGRVDTQYF TGCGCCAGCAGCCAAGACGGGAGGGTAGATACGCAGTATTTT
TRBJ2-7 TRBV7-9 15 - - CASSSFPAPPYEQYF TGTGCCAGCAGCTCTTTCCCGGCACCACCCTACGAGCAGTACTTC
TRBJ2-3 TRBV28 16 - once CASSLSKGFGTDTQYF TGTGCCAGCAGTTTAAGTAAGGGTTTTGGCACAGATACGCAGTATTTT
TRBJ2-3 TRBV30 12 - - CAWTGATDTQYF TGTGCCTGGACGGGGGCCACAGATACGCAGTATTTT
TRBJ2-3 TRBV11-2 19 - once CASSLINAGGGRATDTQYF TGTGCCAGCAGCTTAATCAACGCTGGGGGAGGAAGGGCCACAGATACGCAGTATTTT
TRBJ1-1 TRBV28 14 - - CASRAGGMWTEAFF TGTGCCAGCAGGGCCGGGGGGATGTGGACTGAAGCTTTCTTT
TRBJ2-2 TRBV24-1 16 TRBD1 - CATSRPQGQGDGELFF TGTGCCACCAGTCGACCCCAGGGACAGGGTGACGGGGAGCTGTTTTTT
TRBJ2-2 TRBV27 15 - once CASSFWRPNTGELFF TGTGCCAGCAGTTTCTGGCGGCCGAACACCGGGGAGCTGTTTTTT
TRBJ1-1 TRBV9 15 - - CASSVHGTENTEAFF TGTGCCAGCAGCGTACATGGGACTGAGAACACTGAAGCTTTCTTT
TRBJ1-1 TRBV7-2 13 - once CASSPSMNTEAFF TGTGCCAGCAGTCCATCGATGAACACTGAAGCTTTCTTT
TRBJ1-2 TRBV7-9 14 - - CASSPRGPNYGYTF TGTGCCAGCAGCCCTCGGGGGCCTAACTATGGCTACACCTTC
TRBJ1-1 TRBV30 13 TRBD1 - CAWVEGQSLEAFF TGTGCCTGGGTAGAGGGACAGTCCCTTGAAGCTTTCTTT
TRBJ1-5 TRBV29-1 12 - - CSVSKGNQPQHF TGCAGCGTAAGTAAAGGGAATCAGCCCCAGCATTTT